These T cell receptor beta chains were read from a single sample in a study of T cell changes during pregnancy in multiple sclerosis. The table came from immunoSEQ multiplex PCR; TCRdb's copy has only in-frame clones and leaves some out. Of fewer than 85,000 clones listed, around 93% are singletons. Sequencing used peripheral blood, obtained in the second trimester of pregnancy. These TCRs come from a female donor with multiple sclerosis, enrolled in a pregnancy study. Both conserved end residues are part of each CDR3. D genes are given only for firm matches. The listing skips clone size in some rows; elsewhere it reads once, few, many or a size class.

j_call,v_call,clone_size,cdr3_length,d_call,cdr3_aa,cdr3_nt
TRBJ2-1,TRBV6-1,-,16,-,CASSEGKRRDYNEQFF,TGTGCCAGCAGTGAAGGCAAGCGGAGAGACTACAATGAGCAGTTCTTC
TRBJ2-7,TRBV4-1,-,16,TRBD2,CASSQGLASGGYEQYF,TGCGCCAGCAGCCAAGGGCTTGCAAGCGGGGGGTACGAGCAGTACTTC
TRBJ2-3,TRBV6-4,-,14,-,CASSERGSTDTQYF,TGTGCCAGCAGTGAACGGGGGAGCACAGATACGCAGTATTTT
TRBJ2-7,TRBV6-5,-,12,TRBD2,CASRTGGYEQYF,TGTGCCAGCAGAACGGGAGGCTACGAGCAGTACTTC
TRBJ1-1,TRBV19,once,16,-,CASSISTGRRYTEAFF,TGTGCCAGTAGTATCTCAACAGGGAGACGTTACACTGAAGCTTTCTTT
TRBJ2-7,TRBV2,-,16,-,CASSERSPLEDYEQYF,TGTGCCAGCAGTGAGCGATCCCCCTTGGAGGATTACGAGCAGTACTTC
TRBJ2-7,TRBV10-3,-,13,-,CAISGTVSYEQYF,TGTGCCATCAGTGGGACAGTATCCTACGAGCAGTACTTC
TRBJ1-1,TRBV27,-,14,-,CASRFVAGDTEAFF,TGTGCCAGCAGATTTGTGGCGGGGGACACTGAAGCTTTCTTT
TRBJ1-1,TRBV19,once,15,TRBD1,CASTPTGGLNTEAFF,TGTGCCAGTACCCCGACAGGGGGCCTGAACACTGAAGCTTTCTTT
TRBJ2-7,TRBV11-1,-,14,-,CASSLVRGAYEQYF,TGTGCCAGCAGCCTAGTCAGGGGGGCCTACGAGCAGTACTTC
TRBJ1-5,TRBV7-2,-,18,TRBD1,CASSFPRDSHYSNQPQHF,TGTGCCAGCAGCTTCCCCCGGGACAGCCATTATAGCAATCAGCCCCAGCATTTT
TRBJ2-7,TRBV30,-,11,-,CAWSLSYEQYF,TGTGCCTGGAGTCTAAGTTACGAGCAGTACTTC
TRBJ2-1,TRBV11-2,once,11,TRBD1,CASSGTAAQFF,TGTGCCAGCAGTGGGACAGCGGCCCAGTTCTTC
TRBJ2-1,TRBV27,-,11,-,CASSRDNEQFF,TGTGCCAGCAGTCGAGACAATGAGCAGTTCTTC
TRBJ2-5,TRBV11-2,-,14,TRBD1,CASSLAGGRETQYF,TGTGCCAGCAGCTTAGCAGGGGGCAGGGAGACCCAGTACTTC
TRBJ2-1,TRBV30,once,12,-,CAWSVAGYEQFF,TGTGCCTGGAGTGTGGCAGGGTATGAGCAGTTCTTC
TRBJ2-2,TRBV2,-,14,-,CASRSGPNTGELFF,TGTGCCAGCAGGTCGGGTCCGAACACCGGGGAGCTGTTTTTT
TRBJ1-5,TRBV5-1,-,13,-,CASSLMGDQPQHF,TGCGCCAGCAGCTTGATGGGAGATCAGCCCCAGCATTTT
TRBJ2-3,TRBV6-1,-,15,TRBD1,CASRGTGGRTDTQYF,TGTGCCAGCAGGGGGACAGGGGGTCGGACAGATACGCAGTATTTT
TRBJ1-1,TRBV19,-,14,-,CASSKAMGNTEAFF,TGTGCCAGTAGTAAAGCGATGGGGAACACTGAAGCTTTCTTT
TRBJ2-3,TRBV13,once,16,-,CASSPFGRGSTDTQYF,TGTGCCAGCAGCCCCTTTGGTCGGGGGAGCACAGATACGCAGTATTTT
TRBJ1-2,TRBV6-5,-,15,TRBD1,CASSYSNRGDYGYTF,TGTGCCAGCAGTTACTCGAACAGGGGAGACTATGGCTACACCTTC
TRBJ1-2,TRBV29-1,-,13,-,CSVAGNYNYGYTF,TGCAGCGTTGCGGGGAATTATAACTATGGCTACACCTTC
TRBJ1-6,TRBV5-1,-,15,TRBD1,CASSSGQGEWSPLHF,TGCGCCAGCAGCTCTGGACAGGGGGAATGGTCACCCCTCCACTTT
TRBJ2-6,TRBV29-1,-,12,-,CSVRGGANVLTF,TGCAGCGTGCGCGGCGGGGCCAACGTCCTGACTTTC
TRBJ2-7,TRBV5-1,-,15,-,CASSPRGGLSYEQYF,TGCGCCAGCAGCCCACGTGGGGGCCTCTCCTACGAGCAGTACTTC
TRBJ2-7,TRBV18,-,14,-,CASSLGPGSYEQYF,TGTGCCAGCTCACTCGGGCCAGGGTCCTACGAGCAGTACTTC
TRBJ1-3,TRBV4-1,-,13,-,CASSQVVANTIYF,TGCGCCAGCAGCCAAGTAGTCGCAAACACCATATATTTT
TRBJ2-7,TRBV27,-,13,-,CASEAPSSYEQYF,TGTGCCAGCGAAGCTCCATCGTCCTACGAGCAGTACTTC
TRBJ2-2,TRBV6-5,-,14,-,CATETDRNTGELFF,TGTGCCACCGAGACGGACAGGAACACCGGGGAGCTGTTTTTT
TRBJ1-1,TRBV5-4,few,16,TRBD1,CASSLDQGAMNTEAFF,TGTGCCAGCAGCTTGGATCAGGGGGCAATGAACACTGAAGCTTTCTTT
TRBJ2-7,TRBV7-2,-,12,-,CASSSLGYEQYF,TGTGCCAGCAGCTCCCTCGGGTACGAGCAGTACTTC
TRBJ1-5,TRBV4-2,-,14,-,CASSQVGGIEPQHF,TGTGCCAGCAGCCAAGTCGGGGGAATTGAGCCCCAGCATTTT